One T cell receptor (beta chain) is described in this entry. The specificity of this receptor is unknown. Base qualities are not provided; no much larger clone lies one nucleotide away. V sheds 7 bases and J sheds 2 bases, leaving 18 bases between their ends. The CDR3 numbers 16 residues from cysteine through phenylalanine. Only the CDR3 part of the read is kept: 48 bases, read in frame from the first base. CDR1 and CDR2, looked up from the germline V gene (reference sequence), are MNHEY and SMNVEV. TCRbeta CDR3 regions were amplified from genomic DNA by means of the immunoSEQ Assay, a bias-controlled multiplex PCR. As for the original processing: The number of nucleated cells in each sample was estimated from the amplification of reference gene primers within the assay. To quantify the absolute abundance of each unique TCRbeta CDR3 rearrangement, sequence reads were collapsed and filtered. For each sample, productive Simpson clonality was calculated by taking the square root of Simpson's diversity index across productive rearrangements. TCRdb re-hosts the immuneACCESS table, in-frame sequences only. Its copies lack some clones; in the studies checked, an unresolved V gene accounts for under half of them, and the cause for the rest is not known. V and J calls and clone size are given by that table; D and trimming were obtained from the DNA. Here the sample has about 210,000 clones; about nine tenths occur a single time. The top ten constitute 5.5% to 8.5% of the sample.

In the prospective study, participants were roughly 18 to 95 years old, resided in approximately 22 geographic areas of the United States, and were enrolled through a virtual design. In the prospective study, participants were assigned to cohorts based on the clinical history participants reported in a screening survey and a study questionnaire. Mobile phlebotomists in the prospective study collected whole blood, serum and a nasopharyngeal or oropharyngeal swab from every participant. Prospective study participants could optionally give additional blood draws and questionnaires over an approximately two-month period. Blood samples from the prospective study were shipped frozen or at room temperature prior to DNA extraction. The sample belongs to a study of blood T cell repertoires in COVID-19 (dated by TCRdb to about 2020). With respect to the entire study: Recovered participants in ImmuneRACE Cohort 3 were defined by two consecutive negative NP/OP PCR tests, clearance by a healthcare professional, or resolution of symptoms. The samples were drawn from the first 160 participants of the ongoing ImmuneRACE study and from some 1,300 subjects provided by 6 global collaborators. The collaborator samples originated in the United States, Italy and Spain and spanned the acute and convalescent phases of COVID-19. The sample metadata nearly always contained a de-identified subject ID, COVID-19 status, age in years and sex. Where available, HLA class I and class II types were taken from metadata supplied by the sample provider and were not determined by assay-based typing. Subjects who had been exposed to COVID-19, were actively infected with it, or had recovered from it provided the deeply sampled blood TCRbeta repertoires that made up the dataset. The prospective study material was composed of cDNA or gDNA derived from T cells, B-cell-depleted T cells, or PBMCs. The repertoires were made available in a free public database intended to serve as a resource for research on the immune response to SARS-CoV-2.

Overall study results and their limits: The quantity of clinical and demographic metadata differed by source and by participant and was supplied without curation.

The V gene is TRBV27 and the J gene is TRBJ1-5; TRBD1 might be the D gene, on 6 matching bases. The clonotype was recovered from a man aged 30 to 39 in a cohort exposed to, infected with or recovered from COVID-19 (not recorded which). Specimen: PBMCs or T cells enriched from blood (not recorded which). The sequence in DNA is TGTGCCAGCACCCCGTATCCACAGGGAGGCAATCAGCCCCAGCATTTT. Its protein reads: CASTPYPQGGNQPQHF.